This entry lists 23 T cell receptor beta chains sequenced from one sample in a study of control samples from healthy donors and cancer patients. The data were produced by immunoSEQ multiplex PCR, yet TCRdb's version contains in-frame clones alone and is incomplete. The table shows 78,000 or so clones, with around 84% occurring only once. Sequenced: blood. The receptors shown here come from a man aged 45 to 65 in good health.

V usage is TRBV4-3 and J usage is TRBJ1-3; 7 nucleotides line up with TRBD1. The CDR3 totals 15 residues. Germline V gives CDR1 LGHNA, CDR2 YSLEER. V was clipped by 0 bases and J by 3 bases; unmatched bases: 2. The CDR3 region is CASSQDTGDGNTIYF. The CDR3 coding sequence is TGCGCCAGCAGCCAAGATACAGGGGATGGAAACACCATATATTTT.

The chain links TRBV2 to TRBJ1-5; unclear D gene. Trimming cost V 4 bases and J 6 bases, with 10 bases left between them. Germline lookup yields CDR1 SNHLY and CDR2 FYNNEI. The CDR3 length is 13 residues. The CDR3 here is CASSGAPGQPQHF. The CDR3 DNA is TGTGCCAGCAGTGGGGCCCCTGGTCAGCCCCAGCATTTT.

V usage is TRBV5-4 and J usage is TRBJ1-4; D possibly corresponds to TRBD1 (5 bases). V was clipped by 1 base and J by 5 bases, with 12 bases between them. Looked up from germline, CDR1 is SGHNT and CDR2 is YYREEE (reference sequence). The CDR3 runs to 15 residues. The CDR3 is CASSLNTGGNEKLFF. In DNA, the CDR3 is TGTGCCAGCAGCTTGAATACAGGCGGAAATGAAAAACTGTTTTTT.

This clone came up once. The gene calls are TRBV12-5 and TRBJ2-3; 7 positions agree with TRBD1. Germline values: CDR1 LGHNT, CDR2 FRNRAP. J lost 3 bases, V lost 5 bases, and 8 bases had no gene match. The length of the CDR3 is 15 residues. CDR3 in amino acids: CASGEGARVTDTQYF. The CDR3 region has the DNA TGTGCTAGTGGTGAGGGGGCGCGGGTGACAGATACGCAGTATTTT.

This clone turned up a few times. The chain recombines TRBV6-4 with TRBJ2-3, with D possibly being TRBD2 (6 bases). The CDR3 contains 15 residues. Germline CDR1 reads MRHNA; CDR2 reads SNTAGT. V was shortened by 0 bases and J by 6 bases, with 13 bases between the two germline ends. The DNA for the CDR3 is TGTGCCAGCAGTGACTCAGCAGCCCGGGGGGATACGCAGTATTTT. This sequence encodes CASSDSAARGDTQYF.

The rearrangement links TRBV28 to TRBJ1-1, with 8 bases fitting TRBD1. Germline CDR1 reads MDHEN; CDR2 reads SYDVKM. J lost 10 bases, V lost 6 bases, and 13 bases had no gene match. The CDR3 is 14 residues long. The CDR3, as DNA: TGTGCCAGCAGCCCCGGACAGGGCTCGGGGGGAGCTTTCTTT. This codes for CASSPGQGSGGAFF.

The chain has TRBV7-9 and TRBJ2-7; 10 nucleotides match TRBD2. Unmatched junction bases numbered 7, after V lost 0 bases and J lost 2 bases. This CDR3 has 17 amino acids. Germline V CDR1 and CDR2: SEHNR, FQNEAQ (reference sequence). Written as DNA, the CDR3 is TGTGCCAGCAGCTTAGCGCAGTCTAGCGGGAGTGCCTACGAGCAGTACTTC. Translation: CASSLAQSSGSAYEQYF.

The chain links TRBV6-5 to TRBJ1-5, with no clear D. Looked up from germline, CDR1 is MNHEY and CDR2 is SVGAGI. The CDR3 is 12 amino acids. Trimming left V 4 bases short and J 7 bases short, with 8 bases between. CDR3 nucleotides: TGTGCCAGCAGTTCAAGTGGACAGCCCCAGCATTTT. This gives the protein CASSSSGQPQHF.

The chain combines TRBV5-1 with TRBJ2-7; D unclear. The V end lost 3 bases, the J end lost 0 bases, and 10 bases lay between the germline ends. In germline, CDR1 is SGHRS, CDR2 YFSETQ. There are 14 residues in the CDR3. The CDR3 is CASSSVASSYEQYF. The DNA for the CDR3 is TGCGCCAGCAGCTCAGTGGCTAGCTCCTACGAGCAGTACTTC.

This clone was observed a handful of times. The chain recombines TRBV19 with TRBJ2-7, with TRBD2 matching over 7 bases. CDR1 is LNHDA and CDR2 is SQIVND in the germline V gene (reference sequence). V trimming: 4 bases; J trimming: 2 bases; junction bases outside the gene matches: 2. The CDR3 runs 13 residues. Here the CDR3 reads CASSSGSAYEQYF. Written as DNA, the CDR3 is TGTGCCAGTAGTAGCGGGAGCGCCTACGAGCAGTACTTC.

This chain joins TRBV6-4 and TRBJ2-2; no firm D call. The CDR3 runs to 13 residues. V was trimmed by 2 bases and J by 3 bases, leaving 4 bases between them. Germline V lookup: CDR1 MRHNA, CDR2 SNTAGT. The CDR3 DNA sequence: TGTGCCAGCAGTGACAGGGACACCGGGGAGCTGTTTTTT. Translation: CASSDRDTGELFF.

The gene calls are TRBV6-2 or TRBV6-3 and TRBJ2-3; the D is unclear. Germline assignment: CDR1 MNHEY and CDR2 SVGEGT. This CDR3 is 14 amino acids long. Trimming stripped 2 bases from V and 4 bases from J, with 10 bases between. CDR3 residues: CASSYQTRADTQYF. In nucleotides, the CDR3 is TGTGCCAGCAGTTACCAAACACGGGCAGATACGCAGTATTTT.

This clone was seen a few times. The gene calls are TRBV4-3 and TRBJ1-2; D not certain. The V end lost 0 bases, the J end lost 3 bases, and 11 bases lay between the germline ends. Germline V CDR1 and CDR2: LGHNA, YSLEER. This CDR3 contains 15 residues. CDR3 DNA sequence: TGCGCCAGCAGCCAAGAGGCAGTGGCGGACTATGGCTACACCTTC. It translates to CASSQEAVADYGYTF.

This clone was counted once. This chain uses TRBV2 with TRBJ2-5, with TRBD1 matching 12 bases. CDR1 SNHLY and CDR2 FYNNEI come from the germline V gene. V gave up 7 bases and J gave up 4 bases; unmatched junction bases: 10. This CDR3 region has 16 residues. CDR3 sequence: CASNLSGTGGAETQYF. CDR3 nucleotides: TGTGCCAGCAACCTCTCCGGGACAGGGGGCGCAGAGACCCAGTACTTC.

The rearrangement links TRBV3-1 (or the pseudogene TRBV3-2) to TRBJ2-5; the match to TRBD2 covers 13 bases. Germline values: CDR1 LGHDT, CDR2 YNNKEL (reference sequence). V dropped 1 base and J dropped 5; count of bases not matched to a gene: 7. CDR3 size: 17 residues. The CDR3 loop is CASSQVRTSGSLETQYF. The CDR3 DNA reads TGTGCCAGCAGCCAAGTAAGGACTAGCGGGAGCTTGGAGACCCAGTACTTC.

The genes are TRBV5-6 and TRBJ1-2; D gene unclear. Germline V gives CDR1 SGHDT, CDR2 YYEEEE. The CDR3 runs 15 residues. V was clipped by 4 bases and J by 4 bases, with 17 bases between them. The CDR3: CASSARSGSGYGYTF. DNA for the CDR3: TGTGCCAGCAGCGCGCGATCCGGGTCCGGCTATGGCTACACCTTC.

The chain uses TRBV4-3 and TRBJ2-3; D gene ambiguous. Looked up from germline, CDR1 is LGHNA and CDR2 is YSLEER. There are 15 residues in the CDR3. With 0 bases removed from V and 6 bases from J, the gap between germline ends came to 13 bases. The CDR3 protein is CASSQDPAVSDTQYF. In nucleotides, the CDR3 is TGCGCCAGCAGCCAAGATCCGGCAGTCTCGGATACGCAGTATTTT.

This clone was observed a single time. This sample includes further DNA sequences coding for the same CDR3. The V gene is TRBV5-1, the J gene TRBJ2-5; tentative D call: TRBD2 (5 bases). Germline V gene data show CDR1 as SGHRS and CDR2 as YFSETQ. The germline V and J ends were trimmed by 4 bases and 0 bases, with 13 bases remaining between them. The CDR3 has 15 residues. The CDR3 loop reads CASSIRTGYQETQYF. CDR3 in DNA: TGCGCCAGCAGCATCCGGACGGGGTACCAAGAGACCCAGTACTTC.

The genes are TRBV19 and TRBJ1-4; D remains ambiguous. This CDR3 is built from 15 residues. The germline CDR1 and CDR2 sequences are LNHDA and SQIVND (reference sequence). With 4 bases removed from V and 7 bases from J, the gap between germline ends came to 16 bases. CDR3 amino acids: CASSTLDRRGEKLFF. CDR3 coding DNA: TGTGCCAGTAGTACTTTGGACCGGCGGGGTGAAAAACTGTTTTTT.

The chain has TRBV7-2 and TRBJ2-5, with unresolved D. Trimming stripped 4 bases from V and 5 bases from J, with 14 bases between. In germline, CDR1 is SGHTA, CDR2 FQGNSA. The CDR3 sequence is 14 residues long. This CDR3 reads CASSSYLDRETQYF. CDR3 sequence (DNA): TGTGCCAGCAGCTCTTACCTAGATCGGGAGACCCAGTACTTC. Variable domain in full (rest from reference TRBV7-2 and TRBJ2-5): GAGVSQSPSNKVTEKGKDVELRCDPISGHTALYWYRQSLGQGLEFLIYFQGNSAPDKSGLPSDRFSAERTGGSVSTLTIQRTQQEDSAVYLCASSSYLDRETQYFGPGTRLLVL.

As regards this clone: The junction differs from germline at one of its ends, possibly a read error. V usage is TRBV6-5 and J usage is TRBJ1-6; no clear D gene. Germline V lookup: CDR1 MNHEY, CDR2 SVGAGI. The CDR3 is 15 residues long. Here the CDR3 DNA reads TGTGCCACCTATCTACACGCGGGGAATAAATCACCCCTCCACTTT. Protein product: CATYLHAGNKSPLHF.

The CDR3: CASSSRTSGAQETQYF. The CDR3 DNA reads as TGTGCCAGCAGCTCCCGGACTAGCGGGGCACAAGAGACCCAGTACTTC. The chain is built from TRBV13 and TRBJ2-5; the match to TRBD2 covers 12 bases. CDR1 and CDR2 from the germline V gene are PRHDT and FYEKMQ (reference sequence). The ends lost 4 bases at V and 2 bases at J; junction bases unmatched: 5. CDR3 size: 16 residues.

The V call is TRBV11-3, the J call TRBJ2-3; unclear D gene. There are 16 residues in the CDR3. Trimming shortened V by 5 bases and J by 4 bases, and 19 bases separated the two germline ends. Germline CDR1 is SGHNT and CDR2 is YENEEA. CDR3 residues: CASSHDGLLVADTQYF. CDR3 bases: TGTGCCAGCAGCCACGACGGCCTACTGGTCGCAGATACGCAGTATTTT.